A single TCR beta chain is shown here with its context. Trimming took 4 bases from V and 0 from J, leaving 13 bases between them. The CDR3 runs to 15 residues. Per germline, CDR1 SGHKS and CDR2 YYEKEE (reference sequence). The hyperthyroidism was newly diagnosed and had lasted under 2 months; the patients were aged 18 to 65. Patients with uncontrolled infections, other autoimmune diseases, pregnancy or lactation were excluded. Diagnosis relied on clinical symptoms, serum thyroxine and TRAb, thyroid ultrasound and orbital computed tomography. The data were obtained in a study of T cells in Graves' hyperthyroidism and ophthalmopathy. TCR beta CDR3 regions were amplified from RNA. The HTBI primer set was used in a first-round RT-PCR of the TCR CDR3. TCRdb independently ran MiXCR on the multiplex PCR reads; one entry per CDR3 protein. The repertoire holds roughly 740,000 distinct CDR3 sequences, with over 15% as singletons.

The source of this sequence is a man between 18 and 35 years old with Graves' hyperthyroidism. Sample: blood. The chain combines TRBV5-5 with TRBJ1-1, with D maybe TRBD1 (5 bases). The CDR3 sequence is CASSLELGLNTEAFF. The CDR3, as DNA: TGTGCCAGCAGCCTTGAACTGGGGCTGAACACTGAAGCTTTCTTT. The whole variable domain, filled in from reference TRBV5-5 and TRBJ1-1, reads DAGVTQSPTHLIKTRGQQVTLRCSPISGHKSVSWYQQVLGQGPQFIFQYYEKEERGRGNFPDRFSARQFPNYSSELNVNALLLGDSALYLCASSLELGLNTEAFFGQGTRLTVV.